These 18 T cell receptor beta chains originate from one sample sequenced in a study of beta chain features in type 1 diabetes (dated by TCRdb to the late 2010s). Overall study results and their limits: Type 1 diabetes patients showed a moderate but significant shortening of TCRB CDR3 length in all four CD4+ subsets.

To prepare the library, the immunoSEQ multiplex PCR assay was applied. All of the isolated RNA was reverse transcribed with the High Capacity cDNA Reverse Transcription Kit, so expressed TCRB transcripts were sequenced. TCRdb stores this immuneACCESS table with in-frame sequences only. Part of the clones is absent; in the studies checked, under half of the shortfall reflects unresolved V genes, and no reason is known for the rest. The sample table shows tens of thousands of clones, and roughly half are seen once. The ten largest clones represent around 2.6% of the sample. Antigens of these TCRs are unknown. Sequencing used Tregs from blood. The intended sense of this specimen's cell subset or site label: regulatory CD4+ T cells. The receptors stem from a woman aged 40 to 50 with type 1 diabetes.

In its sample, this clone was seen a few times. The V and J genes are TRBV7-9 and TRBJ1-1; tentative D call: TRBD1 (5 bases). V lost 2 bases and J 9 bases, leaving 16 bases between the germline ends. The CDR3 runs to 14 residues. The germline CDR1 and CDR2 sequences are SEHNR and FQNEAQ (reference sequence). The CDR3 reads CASSLSSGREQAFF. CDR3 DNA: TGTGCCAGCAGCTTATCGTCAGGGCGGGAGCAAGCTTTCTTT.

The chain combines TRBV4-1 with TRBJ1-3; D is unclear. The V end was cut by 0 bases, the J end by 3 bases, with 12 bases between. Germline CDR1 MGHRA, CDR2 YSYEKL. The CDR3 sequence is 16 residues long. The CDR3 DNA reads TGCGCCAGCAGCCAAGATCGCCCTCTCGGTGGAAACACCATATATTTT. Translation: CASSQDRPLGGNTIYF.

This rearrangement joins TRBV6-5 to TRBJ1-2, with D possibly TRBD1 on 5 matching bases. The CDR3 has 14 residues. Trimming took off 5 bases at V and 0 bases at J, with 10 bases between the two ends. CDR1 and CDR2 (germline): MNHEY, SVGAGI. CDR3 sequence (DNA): TGTGCCAGCAGTCGGACAAGAACTAACTATGGCTACACCTTC. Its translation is CASSRTRTNYGYTF.

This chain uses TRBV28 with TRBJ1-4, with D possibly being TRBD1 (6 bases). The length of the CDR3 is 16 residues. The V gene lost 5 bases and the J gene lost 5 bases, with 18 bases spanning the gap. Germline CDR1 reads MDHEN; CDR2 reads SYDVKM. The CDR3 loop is CASSRRRTVRNEKLFF. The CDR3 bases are TGTGCCAGCAGTCGCCGCAGGACAGTCAGAAATGAAAAACTGTTTTTT.

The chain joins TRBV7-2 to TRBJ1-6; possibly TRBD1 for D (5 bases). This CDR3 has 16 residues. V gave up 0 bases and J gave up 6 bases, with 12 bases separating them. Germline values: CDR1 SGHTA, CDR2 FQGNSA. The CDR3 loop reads CASSLAAGYSNSPLHF. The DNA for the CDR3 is TGTGCCAGCAGCTTAGCCGCAGGGTATTCTAATTCACCCCTCCACTTT.

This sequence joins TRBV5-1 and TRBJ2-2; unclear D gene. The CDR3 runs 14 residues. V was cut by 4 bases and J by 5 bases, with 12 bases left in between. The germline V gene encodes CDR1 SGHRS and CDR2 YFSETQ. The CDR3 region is CASSEAVGTGELFF. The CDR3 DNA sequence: TGCGCCAGCAGCGAGGCCGTGGGTACCGGGGAGCTGTTTTTT.

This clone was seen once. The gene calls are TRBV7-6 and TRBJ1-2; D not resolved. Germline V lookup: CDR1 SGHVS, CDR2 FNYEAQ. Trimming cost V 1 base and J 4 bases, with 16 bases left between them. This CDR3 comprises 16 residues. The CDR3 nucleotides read TGTGCCAGCAGCTTAGTTCGTAGGGAGCAGTCCTATGGCTACACCTTC. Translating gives CASSLVRREQSYGYTF.

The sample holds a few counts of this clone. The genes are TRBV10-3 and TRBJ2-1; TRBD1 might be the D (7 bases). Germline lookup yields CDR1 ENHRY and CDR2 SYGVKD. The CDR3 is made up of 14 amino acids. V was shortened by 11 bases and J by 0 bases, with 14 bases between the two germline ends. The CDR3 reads CAARGDSSYNEQFF. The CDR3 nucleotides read TGTGCCGCCAGGGGGGACAGCTCCTACAATGAGCAGTTCTTC.

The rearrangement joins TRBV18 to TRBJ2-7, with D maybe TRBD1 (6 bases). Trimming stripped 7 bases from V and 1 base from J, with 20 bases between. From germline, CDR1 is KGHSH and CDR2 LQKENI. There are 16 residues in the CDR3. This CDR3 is CASLPPGTLLSYEQYF. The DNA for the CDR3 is TGTGCCAGCTTACCCCCCGGGACACTGCTATCCTACGAGCAGTACTTC.

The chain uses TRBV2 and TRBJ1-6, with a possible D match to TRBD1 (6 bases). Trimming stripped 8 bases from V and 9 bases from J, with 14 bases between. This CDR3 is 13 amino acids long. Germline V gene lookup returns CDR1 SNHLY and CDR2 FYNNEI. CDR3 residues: CASGEGEASPLHF. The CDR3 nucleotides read TGTGCCAGCGGGGAGGGGGAAGCTTCACCCCTCCACTTT.

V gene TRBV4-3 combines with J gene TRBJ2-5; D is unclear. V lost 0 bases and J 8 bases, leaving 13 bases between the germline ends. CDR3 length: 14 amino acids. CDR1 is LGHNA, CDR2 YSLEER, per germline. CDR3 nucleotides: TGCGCCAGCAGCCAAGACAGTGGTCGAGGAACCCAGTACTTC. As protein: CASSQDSGRGTQYF.

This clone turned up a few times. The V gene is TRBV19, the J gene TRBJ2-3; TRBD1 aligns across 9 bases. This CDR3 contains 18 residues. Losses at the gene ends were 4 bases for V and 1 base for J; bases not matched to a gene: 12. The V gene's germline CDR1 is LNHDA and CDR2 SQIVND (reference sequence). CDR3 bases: TGTGCCAGTAGTAAGTCCCGGGACAGGGAGAGAGGCACAGATACGCAGTATTTT. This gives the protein CASSKSRDRERGTDTQYF.

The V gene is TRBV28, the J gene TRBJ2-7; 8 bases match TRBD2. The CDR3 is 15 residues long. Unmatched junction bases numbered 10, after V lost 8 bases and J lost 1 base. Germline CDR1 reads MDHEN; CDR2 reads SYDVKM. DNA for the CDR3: TGTGCCAGCGCGGACCGACTAGCGCTATCCTACGAGCAGTACTTC. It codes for CASADRLALSYEQYF.

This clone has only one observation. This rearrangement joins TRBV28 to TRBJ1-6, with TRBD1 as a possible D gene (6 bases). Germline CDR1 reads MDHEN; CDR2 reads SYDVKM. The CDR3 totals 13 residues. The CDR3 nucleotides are TGTGCAACAGGGAAAGGGCGTAATTCACCCCTCCACTTT. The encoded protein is CATGKGRNSPLHF.

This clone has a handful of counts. The CDR3 bases are TGTGCCAGCAGTTTAGTCGCGGGGAACTATGGCTACACCTTC. Encoded protein: CASSLVAGNYGYTF. The chain recombines TRBV27 with TRBJ1-2, with D hard to call. The V gene lost 2 bases and the J gene lost 2 bases, with 9 bases spanning the gap. CDR3 length: 14 amino acids. Germline CDR1 is MNHEY and CDR2 is SMNVEV (reference sequence).

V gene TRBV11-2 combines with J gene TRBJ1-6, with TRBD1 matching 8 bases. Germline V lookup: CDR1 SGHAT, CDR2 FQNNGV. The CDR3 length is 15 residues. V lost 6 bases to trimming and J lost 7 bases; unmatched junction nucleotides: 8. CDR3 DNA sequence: TGTGCCAGCAGTCTCTTCGGACAGGGAAATTCACCCCTCCACTTT. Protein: CASSLFGQGNSPLHF.

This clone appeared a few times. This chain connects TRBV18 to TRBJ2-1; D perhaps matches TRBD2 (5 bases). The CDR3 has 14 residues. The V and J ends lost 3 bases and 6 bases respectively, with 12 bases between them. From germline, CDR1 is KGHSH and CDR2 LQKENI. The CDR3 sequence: CASSPRADPNEQFF. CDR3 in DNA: TGTGCCAGCTCACCGAGGGCGGACCCCAATGAGCAGTTCTTC.

The CDR3, as DNA: TGCGCCAGCAGCTTGGGGACAGGGGGGGGGTTCTTC. It encodes CASSLGTGGGFF. This sequence joins TRBV5-1 and TRBJ2-1; 10 positions match TRBD1. The CDR3 is 12 residues long. Germline V gene data show CDR1 as SGHRS and CDR2 as YFSETQ. V lost 0 bases to trimming and J lost 15 bases; unmatched junction nucleotides: 3.